This T cell receptor (beta chain) is from a study of breast tumors, draining lymph nodes, adjacent tissues. This clonotype was observed many times. Its specificity is unknown. Axillary draining lymph nodes of breast cancer patients supplied the node samples. General study findings and limits: Compared with lymph nodes, tumors were less diverse; compared with nontumor tissue, more.

Using its own MiXCR run on the multiplex PCR reads, TCRdb lists one record per CDR3 protein. This sample has approximately 200,000 distinct CDR3 sequences, with approximately 30% found just once. The sample consisted of axillary lymph node tissue. This receptor was taken from a female donor with breast cancer. Some clones in this sample may be carry-over from other donors' samples.

The DNA of the CDR3 is TGTGCCAGCAGCTTACATCACGGGGGGCAGAATTCACCCCTCCACTTT. Encoded protein: CASSLHHGGQNSPLHF. The chain joins TRBV7-3 to TRBJ1-6; tentative D call: TRBD1 (6 bases). This CDR3 contains 16 residues. Germline loops: CDR1 SGHTA, CDR2 FQGTGA. V lost 2 bases, J lost 7 bases, and 15 bases lay in between. Using reference TRBV7-3 and TRBJ1-6 for the parts outside the CDR3, the full variable domain is GAGVSQTPSNKVTEKGKYVELRCDPISGHTALYWYRQSLGQGPEFLIYFQGTGAADDSGLPNDRFFAVRPEGSVSTLKIQRTERGDSAVYLCASSLHHGGQNSPLHFGNGTRLTVT.